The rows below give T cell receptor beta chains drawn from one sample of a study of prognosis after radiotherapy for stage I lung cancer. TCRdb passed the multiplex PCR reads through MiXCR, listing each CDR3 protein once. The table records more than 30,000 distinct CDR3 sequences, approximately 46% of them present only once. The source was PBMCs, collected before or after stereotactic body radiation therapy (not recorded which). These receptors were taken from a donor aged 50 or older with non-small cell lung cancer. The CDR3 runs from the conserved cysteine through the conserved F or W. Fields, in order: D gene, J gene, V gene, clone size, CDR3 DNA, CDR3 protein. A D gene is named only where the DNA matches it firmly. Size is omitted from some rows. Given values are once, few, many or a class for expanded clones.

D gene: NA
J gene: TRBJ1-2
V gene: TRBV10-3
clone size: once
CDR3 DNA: TGTGCCATCAGTGAGAGGGCCTCAGCCAAACTTAACTATGGCTACACCTTC
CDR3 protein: CAISERASAKLNYGYTF

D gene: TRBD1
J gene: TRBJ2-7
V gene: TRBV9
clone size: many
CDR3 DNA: TGTGCCAGCTCCCGCGGGACAGGGGCCGCCTACGAGCAGTACTTC
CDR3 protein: CASSRGTGAAYEQYF

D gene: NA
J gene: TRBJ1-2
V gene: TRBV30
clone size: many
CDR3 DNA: TGTGCCTGGAGTTTACAGGGAAACTATGGCTACACCTTC
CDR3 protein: CAWSLQGNYGYTF

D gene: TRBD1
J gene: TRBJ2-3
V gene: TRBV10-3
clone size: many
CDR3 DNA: TGTGCCATCAGTGCTGCGGGACAGGGGGTAGATACGCAGTATTTT
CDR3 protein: CAISAAGQGVDTQYF

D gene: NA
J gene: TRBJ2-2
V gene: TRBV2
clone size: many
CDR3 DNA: TGTGCCAGCAAGGGGGGGAATCAAAACACCGGGGAGCTGTTTTTT
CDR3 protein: CASKGGNQNTGELFF

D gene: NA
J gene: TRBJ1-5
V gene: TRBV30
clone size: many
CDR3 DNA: TGTGCCTGGAGTACCCACCCTTCTCAGCCCCAGCATTTT
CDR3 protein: CAWSTHPSQPQHF

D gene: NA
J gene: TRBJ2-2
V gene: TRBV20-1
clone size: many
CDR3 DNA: TGCAGTGCTAGAGATCCGGACAAGCGCACCGGGGAGCTGTTTTTT
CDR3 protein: CSARDPDKRTGELFF

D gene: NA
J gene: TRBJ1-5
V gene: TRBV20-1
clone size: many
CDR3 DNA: TGCAGTGCTAGAGTGGACCCAAATCAGCCCCAGCATTTT
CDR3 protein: CSARVDPNQPQHF

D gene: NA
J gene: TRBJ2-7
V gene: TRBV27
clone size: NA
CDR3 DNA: TGTGCCAGCAGTAGATTGAGCAACTACGAGCAGTACTTC
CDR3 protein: CASSRLSNYEQYF

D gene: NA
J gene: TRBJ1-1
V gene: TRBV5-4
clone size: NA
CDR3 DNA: TGTGCCAGCAGCTTGGGTGTGGGGAAGAACACTGAAGCTTTCTTT
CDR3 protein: CASSLGVGKNTEAFF

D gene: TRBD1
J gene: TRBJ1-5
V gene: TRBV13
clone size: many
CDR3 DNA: TGTGCCAGCAGCTACAGGGGCGAAGATCAGCCCCAGCATTTT
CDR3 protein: CASSYRGEDQPQHF

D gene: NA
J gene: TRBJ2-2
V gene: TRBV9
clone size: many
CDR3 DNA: TGTGCCAGCAGCCCAGAACGGGGCCCCGGGGAGCTGTTTTTT
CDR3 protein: CASSPERGPGELFF

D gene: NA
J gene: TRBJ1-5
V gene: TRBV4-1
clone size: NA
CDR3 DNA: TGCGCCAGCAGCCAAGACTCCCGACAGGTCAATCAGCCCCAGCATTTT
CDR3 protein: CASSQDSRQVNQPQHF

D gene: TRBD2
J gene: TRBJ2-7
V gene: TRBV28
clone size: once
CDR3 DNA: TGTGCCAGCAGACAGACTAGCGGGAGGGTATACGAGCAGTACTTC
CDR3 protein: CASRQTSGRVYEQYF

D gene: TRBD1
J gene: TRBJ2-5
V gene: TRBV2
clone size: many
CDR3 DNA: TGTGCCAGCAGTGCCGGGACGACAGGGGGGCAGGAGACCCAGTACTTC
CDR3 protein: CASSAGTTGGQETQYF

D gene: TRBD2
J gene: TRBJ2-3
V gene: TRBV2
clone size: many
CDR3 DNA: TGTGCCAGCGGACCGCAGCGGGAAGCAAGCACAGATACGCAGTATTTT
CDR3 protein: CASGPQREASTDTQYF

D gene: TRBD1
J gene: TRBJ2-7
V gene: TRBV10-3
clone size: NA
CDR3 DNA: TGTGCCACCAATAATCCTGGACAGGGGATCTTCGAGCAGTACTTC
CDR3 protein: CATNNPGQGIFEQYF

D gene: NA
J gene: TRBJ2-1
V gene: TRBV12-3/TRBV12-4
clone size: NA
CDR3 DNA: TGTGCCAGCAGTTTATCCGCTAGCGTGAGAAATGAGCAGTTCTTC
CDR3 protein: CASSLSASVRNEQFF

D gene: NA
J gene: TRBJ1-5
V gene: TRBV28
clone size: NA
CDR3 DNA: TGTGCCAGCACCGCAGTGGAACATCCCCAGCATTTT
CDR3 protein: CASTAVEHPQHF

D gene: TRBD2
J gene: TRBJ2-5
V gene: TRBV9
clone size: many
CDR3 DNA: TGTGCCAGCAGCGCCGGGACTAGCGGGGGGGTAAGGGAGACCCAGTACTTC
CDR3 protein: CASSAGTSGGVRETQYF